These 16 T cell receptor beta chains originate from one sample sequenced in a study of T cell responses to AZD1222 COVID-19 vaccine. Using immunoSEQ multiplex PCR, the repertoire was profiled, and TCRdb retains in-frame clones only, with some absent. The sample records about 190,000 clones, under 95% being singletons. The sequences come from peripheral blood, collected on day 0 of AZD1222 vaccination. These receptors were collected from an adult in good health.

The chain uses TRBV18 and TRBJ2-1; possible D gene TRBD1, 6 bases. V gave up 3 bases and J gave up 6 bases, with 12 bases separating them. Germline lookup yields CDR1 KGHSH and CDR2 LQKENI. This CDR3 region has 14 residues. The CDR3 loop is CASSPLGAPNEQFF. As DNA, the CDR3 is TGTGCCAGCTCACCTTTGGGGGCCCCCAATGAGCAGTTCTTC.

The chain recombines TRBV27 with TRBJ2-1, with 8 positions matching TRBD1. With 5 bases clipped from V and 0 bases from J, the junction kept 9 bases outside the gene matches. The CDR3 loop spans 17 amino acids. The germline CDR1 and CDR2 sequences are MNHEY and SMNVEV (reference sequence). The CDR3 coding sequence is TGTGCCAGCAGTCACTGGACAGGGAAGAGCTCCTACAATGAGCAGTTCTTC. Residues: CASSHWTGKSSYNEQFF.

The CDR3 sequence is CASSVSGLAGRTDTQYF. CDR3 DNA: TGTGCCAGCAGCGTATCTGGACTAGCGGGGCGCACAGATACGCAGTATTTT. The rearrangement joins TRBV9 to TRBJ2-3, with TRBD2 identical over 12 bases. The V and J ends lost 1 base and 1 base, in that order; junction bases with no gene match: 4. Germline CDR1 and CDR2: SGDLS and YYNGEE. This CDR3 region has 17 residues.

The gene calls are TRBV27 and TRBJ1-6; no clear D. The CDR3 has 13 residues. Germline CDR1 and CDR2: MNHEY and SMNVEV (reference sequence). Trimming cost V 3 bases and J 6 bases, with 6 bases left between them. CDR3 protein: CASSLGINSPLHF. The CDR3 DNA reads TGTGCCAGCAGTTTGGGTATTAATTCACCCCTCCACTTT.

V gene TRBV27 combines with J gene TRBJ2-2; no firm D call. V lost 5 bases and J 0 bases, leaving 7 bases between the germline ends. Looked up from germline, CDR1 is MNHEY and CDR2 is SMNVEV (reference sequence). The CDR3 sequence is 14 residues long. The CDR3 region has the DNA TGTGCCAGCAGTCGCACCGCGAACACCGGGGAGCTGTTTTTT. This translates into CASSRTANTGELFF.

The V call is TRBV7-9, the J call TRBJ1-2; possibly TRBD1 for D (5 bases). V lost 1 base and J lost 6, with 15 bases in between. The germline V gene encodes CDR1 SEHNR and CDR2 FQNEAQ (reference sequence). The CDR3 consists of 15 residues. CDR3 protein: CASSLDAQGIDGYTF. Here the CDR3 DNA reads TGTGCCAGCAGCTTAGATGCTCAGGGAATCGATGGCTACACCTTC.

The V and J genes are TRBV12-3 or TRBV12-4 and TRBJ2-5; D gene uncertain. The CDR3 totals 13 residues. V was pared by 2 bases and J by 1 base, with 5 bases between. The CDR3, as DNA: TGTGCCAGCAGTTTAACAGTCCAAGAGACCCAGTACTTC. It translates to CASSLTVQETQYF.

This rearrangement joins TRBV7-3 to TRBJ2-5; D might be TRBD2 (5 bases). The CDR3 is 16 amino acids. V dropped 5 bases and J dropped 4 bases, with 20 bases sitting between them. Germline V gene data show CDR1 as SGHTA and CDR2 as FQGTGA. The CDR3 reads CASSPLGRGVGETQYF. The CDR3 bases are TGTGCCAGCAGCCCCCTCGGTCGGGGAGTCGGAGAGACCCAGTACTTC.

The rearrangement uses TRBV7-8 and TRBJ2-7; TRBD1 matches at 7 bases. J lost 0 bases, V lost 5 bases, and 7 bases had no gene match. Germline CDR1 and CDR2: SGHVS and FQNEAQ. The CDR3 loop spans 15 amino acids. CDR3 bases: TGTGCCAGCAGCCACCAGGACAGGTCCTCCTACGAGCAGTACTTC. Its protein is CASSHQDRSSYEQYF.

The CDR3 here is CASSIMRASYGYTF. The CDR3 DNA is TGTGCCAGTAGTATTATGAGGGCAAGCTATGGCTACACCTTC. V is TRBV19 and J is TRBJ1-2, with D unresolved. Trimming took off 3 bases at V and 4 bases at J, with 12 bases between the two ends. Germline V gene sequence: CDR1 LNHDA, CDR2 SQIVND (reference sequence). This CDR3 is built from 14 residues.

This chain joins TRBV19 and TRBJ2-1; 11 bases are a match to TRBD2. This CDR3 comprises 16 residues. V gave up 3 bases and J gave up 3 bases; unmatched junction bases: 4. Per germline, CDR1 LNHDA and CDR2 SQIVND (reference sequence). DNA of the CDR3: TGTGCCAGTAGTATTTATCTAGCGGGGGGCTACAATGAGCAGTTCTTC. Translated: CASSIYLAGGYNEQFF.

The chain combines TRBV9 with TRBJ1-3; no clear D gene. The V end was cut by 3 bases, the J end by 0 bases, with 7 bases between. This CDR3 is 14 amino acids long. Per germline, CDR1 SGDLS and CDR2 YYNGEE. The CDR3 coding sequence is TGTGCCAGCAGCGCAGCCATCTCTGGAAACACCATATATTTT. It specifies CASSAAISGNTIYF.

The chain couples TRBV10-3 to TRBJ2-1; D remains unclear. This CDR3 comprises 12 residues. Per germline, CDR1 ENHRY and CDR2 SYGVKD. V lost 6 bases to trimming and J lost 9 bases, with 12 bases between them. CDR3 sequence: CAISRPSGEQFF. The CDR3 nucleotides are TGTGCCATCAGCCGACCTTCGGGTGAGCAGTTCTTC.

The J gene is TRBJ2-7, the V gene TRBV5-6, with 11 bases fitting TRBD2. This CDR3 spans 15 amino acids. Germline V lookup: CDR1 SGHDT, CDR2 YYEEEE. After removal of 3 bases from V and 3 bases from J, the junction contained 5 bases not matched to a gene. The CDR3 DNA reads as TGTGCCAGCAGCTCGGGACTAGCGGAAAACTACGAGCAGTACTTC. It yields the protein CASSSGLAENYEQYF.

CDR3 nucleotide sequence: TGTGCCAGCGGGCTCGGGATACCGGAGACCCAGTACTTC. Residues: CASGLGIPETQYF. The rearrangement links TRBV28 to TRBJ2-5; D is possibly TRBD2 (5 bases). V was shortened by 8 bases and J by 5 bases, with 15 bases between the two germline ends. The germline CDR1 and CDR2 sequences are MDHEN and SYDVKM. The CDR3 is 13 residues long.

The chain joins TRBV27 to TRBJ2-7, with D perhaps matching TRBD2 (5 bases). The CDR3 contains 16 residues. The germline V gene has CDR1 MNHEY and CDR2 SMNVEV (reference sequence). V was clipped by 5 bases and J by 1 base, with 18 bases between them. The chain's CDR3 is CASSLGAAEISYEQYF. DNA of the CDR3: TGTGCCAGCAGTCTAGGTGCAGCGGAAATTTCCTACGAGCAGTACTTC.